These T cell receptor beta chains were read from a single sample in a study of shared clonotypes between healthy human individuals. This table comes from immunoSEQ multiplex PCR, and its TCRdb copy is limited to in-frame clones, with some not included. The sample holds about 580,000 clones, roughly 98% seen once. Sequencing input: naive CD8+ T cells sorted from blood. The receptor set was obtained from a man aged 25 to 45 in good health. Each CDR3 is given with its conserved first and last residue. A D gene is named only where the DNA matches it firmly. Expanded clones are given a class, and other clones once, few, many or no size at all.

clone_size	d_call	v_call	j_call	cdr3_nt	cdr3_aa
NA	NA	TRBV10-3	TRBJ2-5	TGTGCCATCAGTGATAGGAACAGGGAAGAGACCCAGTACTTC	CAISDRNREETQYF
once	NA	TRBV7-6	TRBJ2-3	TGTGCCAGCAGCTTAGCTTGGTCTCCAGATACGCAGTATTTT	CASSLAWSPDTQYF
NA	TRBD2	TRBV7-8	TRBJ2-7	TGTGCCAGCAGCTTAAGGACTAGCGGGAGTAACGAGCAGTACTTC	CASSLRTSGSNEQYF
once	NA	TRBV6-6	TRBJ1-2	TGTGCCAGCAGTGAGACCCCAGGGCGGTACTATGGCTACACCTTC	CASSETPGRYYGYTF
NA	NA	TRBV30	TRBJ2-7	TGTGCCTGGAGTTCGGGGTCTTCCTACGAGCAGTACTTC	CAWSSGSSYEQYF
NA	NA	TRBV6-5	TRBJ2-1	TGTGCCAGCAGTTATTTTGGGTCAAACAATGAGCAGTTCTTC	CASSYFGSNNEQFF
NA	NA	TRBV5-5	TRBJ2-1	TGTGCCAGCAGTAACTCCGGGACACTGACCTACAATGAGCAGTTCTTC	CASSNSGTLTYNEQFF
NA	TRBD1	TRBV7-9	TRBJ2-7	TGTGCCAGCAGCCCCTTTGCAGGGGGTGGCGAGCAGTACTTC	CASSPFAGGGEQYF
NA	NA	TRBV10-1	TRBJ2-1	TGCGCCAGCAGTGAGGGAACAGAGCAGTTCTTC	CASSEGTEQFF
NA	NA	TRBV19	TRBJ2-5	TGTGCCAGTAGCCCACTCAATTTTGGAGAGACCCAGTACTTC	CASSPLNFGETQYF
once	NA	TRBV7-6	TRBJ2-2	TGTGCCAGCAGCTTACTGGGATTCGCCGGGGAGCTGTTTTTT	CASSLLGFAGELFF
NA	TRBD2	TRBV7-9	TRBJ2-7	TGTGCCAGCAGCTCATCTACCGGGACTAGCGAAAGCTCCTACGAGCAGTACTTC	CASSSSTGTSESSYEQYF
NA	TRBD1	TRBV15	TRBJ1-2	TGTGCCACCAGCAGAGATGGACAGGGCTTCAGCTATGGCTACACCTTC	CATSRDGQGFSYGYTF
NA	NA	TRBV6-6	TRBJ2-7	TGTGCCAGCAGTTATTCCGGTCACGAGCAGTACTTC	CASSYSGHEQYF
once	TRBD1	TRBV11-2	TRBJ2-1	TGTGCCAGCAGCCCGGGACAGGGCGGCGGCTCCTACAATGAGCAGTTCTTC	CASSPGQGGGSYNEQFF
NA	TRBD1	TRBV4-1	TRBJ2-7	TGCGCCAGCAGCCCACCGGGACAGCCCTACGAGCAGTACTTC	CASSPPGQPYEQYF
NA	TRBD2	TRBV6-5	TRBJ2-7	TGTGCCAGCAGTACATGGACTAGCGGAACCTACGAGCAGTACTTC	CASSTWTSGTYEQYF
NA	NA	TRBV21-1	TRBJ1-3	TGTGCCAGACGATACCGGGGGGCTATAGGTGGAAACACCATATATTTT	CARRYRGAIGGNTIYF